The sequence of this TCR beta chain was determined in a study of blood T cell repertoires in COVID-19. Turning to the study itself: PBMCs, B-cell-depleted T cells, or T cells provided the cDNA or gDNA that made up the material.

The germline V gene has CDR1 KGHDR and CDR2 SFDVKD. The V gene end was trimmed by 1 base and the J gene end by 2 bases; junction bases not matched to a gene: 9. The CDR3 loop spans 18 amino acids. The assay was immunoSEQ multiplex PCR, and TCRdb's table has in-frame clones only and misses some. The sample lists some 190,000 clones; approximately 84% were seen once. The sequence was obtained from a woman between 65 and 79 years old with active or convalescent COVID-19. The rearrangement links TRBV24-1 to TRBJ2-5; 10 bases align to TRBD2. Sequenced material: peripheral blood. CDR3 DNA: TGTGCCACCAGTGATTTCCCCAGCGGGAGGGCCGGGCAAGAGACCCAGTACTTC. Encoded protein: CATSDFPSGRAGQETQYF.